Following are 13 T cell receptor beta chains from one sample sequenced in a study of cytomegalovirus exposure and HLA in healthy donors. The PCR contained 60 Vbeta and 13 Jbeta primers. The repertoire was sequenced with immunoSEQ multiplex PCR; TCRdb's copy has only in-frame clones and lacks some. The sample gives 150,000 to 200,000 clones, more than 65% of which show up once; around 5.9% is in the top ten. The sequencing sample was made of PBMCs. These receptors were collected from a woman under 40 in good health and CMV-seropositive.

V gene TRBV6-4 combines with J gene TRBJ1-5, with D maybe TRBD1 (6 bases). Germline V gene data show CDR1 as MRHNA and CDR2 as SNTAGT. V lost 2 bases to trimming and J lost 7 bases, with 12 bases between them. This CDR3 spans 14 amino acids. The CDR3 spells CASSDPGVEQPQHF. DNA of the CDR3: TGTGCCAGCAGTGACCCAGGGGTGGAACAGCCCCAGCATTTT.

The chain has TRBV10-3 and TRBJ2-7; 10 bases are a match to TRBD2. V dropped 3 bases and J dropped 3; count of bases not matched to a gene: 14. The CDR3 covers 18 residues. Germline V gene data show CDR1 as ENHRY and CDR2 as SYGVKD. CDR3 protein: CAISDGSSGRPKLYEQYF. As DNA, the CDR3 is TGTGCCATCAGTGACGGATCTAGCGGGAGACCCAAACTCTACGAGCAGTACTTC.

The chain couples TRBV4-2 to TRBJ2-7; TRBD1 agrees at 9 bases. Germline V gene sequence: CDR1 LGHNA, CDR2 YNFKEQ. J gave up 7 bases and V 4 bases, and 11 bases lay outside the gene matches. The CDR3 has 15 amino acids. This CDR3 reads CASSRDGTGYWEQYF. The CDR3 DNA is TGTGCCAGCAGCCGCGACGGGACAGGGTATTGGGAGCAGTACTTC.

The chain couples TRBV28 to TRBJ2-7, with D possibly being TRBD2 (6 bases). The CDR3 covers 18 residues. Trimming pared 6 bases from V and 3 bases from J, leaving 27 bases between. CDR1 MDHEN and CDR2 SYDVKM come from the germline V gene. CDR3 sequence (DNA): TGTGCCAGCAGCCTTAAGCCTCGTTGGGGTGGGGGGAACTACGAGCAGTACTTC. Translated: CASSLKPRWGGGNYEQYF.

The chain couples TRBV10-3 to TRBJ2-5, with TRBD1 matching 9 bases. V was pared by 5 bases and J by 5 bases, with 9 bases of the junction left unmatched. CDR3 length equals 15 residues. The germline V gene encodes CDR1 ENHRY and CDR2 SYGVKD. CDR3 residues: CAISLLGQGRETQYF. The CDR3 DNA reads as TGTGCCATCAGTCTGCTGGGACAGGGTCGTGAGACCCAGTACTTC.

This chain links TRBV5-1 with TRBJ2-1; 10 bases line up with TRBD1. This CDR3 is built from 15 residues. Germline CDR1 and CDR2: SGHRS and YFSETQ. V trimming: 4 bases; J trimming: 8 bases; junction bases outside the gene matches: 9. CDR3 coding DNA: TGCGCCAGCAGCCCCGGACAGGGGGTGTCTGATGAGCAGTTCTTC. Translating gives CASSPGQGVSDEQFF.

The rearrangement uses TRBV7-2 and TRBJ1-1; D not certain. The germline gives CDR1 SGHTA, CDR2 FQGNSA. Trimming removed 0 bases from V and 4 bases from J, with 9 bases in between. The CDR3 is 14 amino acids. The CDR3 here is CASSLARERTEAFF. CDR3 DNA sequence: TGTGCCAGCAGCTTAGCGCGTGAGCGCACTGAAGCTTTCTTT.

J is TRBJ1-2 and V is TRBV29-1, with D maybe TRBD1 (5 bases). Germline values: CDR1 SQVTM, CDR2 ANQGSEA. Trimming left V 5 bases short and J 1 base short, with 8 bases between. The CDR3 covers 12 residues. In DNA form, the CDR3 reads TGCAGCGTTTTACAGGATAACTATGGCTACACCTTC. Its translation: CSVLQDNYGYTF.

This sequence joins TRBV7-9 and TRBJ2-1; the D is unclear. CDR1 and CDR2 from the germline V gene are SEHNR and FQNEAQ (reference sequence). V lost 3 bases, J lost 0 bases, and 3 bases lay in between. This CDR3 is built from 13 residues. CDR3 residues: CASSFLSYNEQFF. CDR3 bases: TGTGCCAGCAGCTTTCTCTCCTACAATGAGCAGTTCTTC. Filled out from reference TRBV7-9 and TRBJ2-1, the complete variable domain reads DTGVSQNPRHKITKRGQNVTFRCDPISEHNRLYWYRQTLGQGPEFLTYFQNEAQLEKSRLLSDRFSAERPKGSFSTLEIQRTEQGDSAMYLCASSFLSYNEQFFGPGTRLTVL.

J is TRBJ1-1 and V is TRBV2; D call uncertain. This CDR3 is 13 amino acids long. Germline-derived CDR1 and CDR2 are SNHLY and FYNNEI. Trimming shortened V by 8 bases and J by 0 bases, and 10 bases separated the two germline ends. The CDR3 sequence: CASPTGMNTEAFF. In nucleotides, the CDR3 is TGTGCCAGCCCCACGGGGATGAACACTGAAGCTTTCTTT.

This chain joins TRBV29-1 and TRBJ1-1; 11 nucleotides line up with TRBD1. CDR1 and CDR2 from the germline V gene are SQVTM and ANQGSEA. This CDR3 contains 14 residues. V lost 4 bases and J lost 6; bases outside the gene matches: 7. The CDR3 DNA sequence: TGCAGCGTTGGACGGGACAGGGGGTACGCTGAAGCTTTCTTT. Amino acids: CSVGRDRGYAEAFF.

The chain combines TRBV6-4 with TRBJ2-1; D might be TRBD2 (6 bases). The V end lost 2 bases, the J end lost 7 bases, and 18 bases lay between the germline ends. CDR1 is MRHNA, CDR2 SNTAGT, per germline. This CDR3 contains 16 residues. CDR3: CASSDRLGGRLNEQFF. The DNA of the CDR3 is TGTGCCAGCAGTGACCGGCTGGGAGGACGGTTGAATGAGCAGTTCTTC.

The chain combines TRBV19 with TRBJ2-7; no clear D. The CDR3 totals 12 residues. V was pared by 2 bases and J by 5 bases, with 7 bases between. Germline V gene sequence: CDR1 LNHDA, CDR2 SQIVND (reference sequence). The CDR3 loop reads CASSIRQHEQYF. The CDR3 bases are TGTGCCAGTAGTATAAGACAACACGAGCAGTACTTC.